The 20 T cell receptor beta chains below were found in one sample sequenced in a study of blood T cells in healthy people across ages. Combining a sample-barcoded 5' primer with a J-beta primer mix, a second PCR ran for roughly 7 to 11 cycles. One entry per CDR3 protein, called by TCRdb with MiXCR from the 5' RACE reads. The sample records some 1.4 million distinct CDR3 sequences, around two fifths being singletons. Input material: blood. The source is a woman aged 18-30 years in good health.

The rearrangement joins TRBV6-2 or TRBV6-3 to TRBJ2-2, with D tentatively TRBD2 (5 bases). In germline, CDR1 is MNHEY, CDR2 SVGEGT. Between the trimmed V and J ends, which lost 10 bases and 4 bases, there was a span of 10 bases. The CDR3 is 12 residues long. For the CDR3, the DNA is TGTGCCACGAGGGAGACCACCGGGGAGCTGTTTTTT. It encodes CATRETTGELFF.

The chain uses TRBV6-2 or TRBV6-3 and TRBJ2-7, with D tentatively TRBD2 (5 bases). Trimming left V 5 bases short and J 6 bases short, with 23 bases between. The CDR3 consists of 16 residues. Germline V CDR1 and CDR2: MNHEY, SVGEGT. The CDR3 DNA sequence: TGTGCCAGCAGTCCCGGACTCCTTCTGGGTCGTTCCGAGCAGTACTTC. Protein sequence: CASSPGLLLGRSEQYF.

This clonotype was detected a few times. V gene TRBV20-1 combines with J gene TRBJ1-4, with D possibly matching TRBD1 (6 bases). CDR3 length: 14 residues. From germline, CDR1 is DFQATT and CDR2 SNEGSKA (reference sequence). Between the trimmed V and J ends, which lost 3 bases and 2 bases, there was a span of 10 bases. The CDR3 DNA is TGCAGTGCTAGTCGGGGGGCCACTAATGAAAAACTGTTTTTT. Translating it yields CSASRGATNEKLFF.

About this clonotype: A much larger clone sits a single nucleotide away, making a read error possible. The CDR3 loop is CASSLKANTEAFF. The CDR3 coding sequence is TGTGCCAGCAGTTTAAAGGCGAACACTGAAGCTTTCTTT. The gene calls are TRBV12-3 or TRBV12-4 and TRBJ1-1; D is unclear. V was clipped by 2 bases and J by 1 base, with 5 bases between them. The CDR3 runs to 13 residues.

This chain uses TRBV12-3 or TRBV12-4 with TRBJ2-1; the match to TRBD2 covers 10 bases. The better agreement between TRBJ2-7 and the DNA end casts doubt on the J call. This CDR3 spans 19 amino acids. In DNA form, the CDR3 reads TGTGCCAGCAGTTTAGTCAGGCTAGCGGGAGCGTCCCCCTACAATGAGCAGTACTTC. Encoded protein: CASSLVRLAGASPYNEQYF.

The chain uses TRBV7-2 and TRBJ2-5, with 7 bases lining up with TRBD2. The J segment lost 2 bases and the V segment lost 5 bases, leaving 11 bases of the junction unmatched. The CDR3 covers 16 residues. CDR1 and CDR2 from the germline V gene are SGHTA and FQGNSA. The CDR3 nucleotides read TGTGCCAGCAGCGCCCTACTGGGACTACCTCAAGAGACCCAGTACTTC. Translated: CASSALLGLPQETQYF.

This chain joins TRBV11-1 and TRBJ2-1; D uncertain. The J call could be wrong; TRBJ2-7 is a better fit for the DNA end. CDR1 SGHAT and CDR2 FQDESV come from the germline V gene (reference sequence). This CDR3 comprises 14 residues. The DNA of the CDR3 is TGTGCGACGGCACCACTAAGCTCCTACAATGAGCAGTACTTC. It specifies CATAPLSSYNEQYF.

The CDR3 DNA is TGTGCCTGGAGTTACAGGGATGGCTACACCTTC. It translates to CAWSYRDGYTF. This rearrangement joins TRBV30 to TRBJ1-2; a weak D match, TRBD1 (6 bases). Germline V gene sequence: CDR1 GTSNPN, CDR2 SVGIG (reference sequence). V lost 2 bases, J lost 6 bases, and 7 bases lay in between. The CDR3 length is 11 residues.

The chain uses TRBV2 and TRBJ1-2, with D unresolved. The CDR3 is 13 amino acids. Looked up from germline, CDR1 is SNHLY and CDR2 is FYNNEI. Trimming shortened V by 6 bases and J by 6 bases, and 14 bases separated the two germline ends. Here the CDR3 reads CASRDDRRDGYTF. The DNA of the CDR3 is TGTGCCAGCAGGGACGATAGGAGGGATGGCTACACCTTC.

The table lists this clonotype with a few counts. The rearrangement links TRBV20-1 to TRBJ1-1; D not resolved. This CDR3 comprises 11 residues. V lost 6 bases and J 8 bases, leaving 13 bases between the germline ends. CDR1 DFQATT and CDR2 SNEGSKA come from the germline V gene (reference sequence). CDR3 amino acids: CSATTQKEAFF. CDR3 coding DNA: TGCAGTGCCACTACTCAGAAAGAAGCTTTCTTT.

A word on this clonotype: Mismatch with germline at one junction end may stem from a read error. The J gene is TRBJ2-7, the V gene TRBV7-7; 7 bases fit TRBD2. CDR1 and CDR2 from the germline V gene are SSHAT and FNYEAQ (reference sequence). The CDR3 runs to 13 residues. In nucleotides, the CDR3 is TGTGCTAGCAGCTCAACTAGCGTCGACGAGCAGTACTTC. Encoded protein: CASSSTSVDEQYF.

This chain connects TRBV20-1 to TRBJ2-1, with 10 bases lining up with TRBD2. Germline V gene lookup returns CDR1 DFQATT and CDR2 SNEGSKA (reference sequence). CDR3 size: 16 residues. V shed 0 bases and J 4 bases; nucleotides not matched to a gene: 6. Here the CDR3 reads CSARDLSGGPYNEQFF. In DNA form, the CDR3 reads TGCAGTGCTAGAGACCTTAGCGGGGGGCCTTACAATGAGCAGTTCTTC.

The chain employs TRBV14 and TRBJ2-1; 8 positions agree with TRBD1. The CDR3 runs 16 residues. In germline, CDR1 is SGHDN, CDR2 FVKESK. Trimming cost V 2 bases and J 3 bases; bases outside gene matches: 6. As DNA, the CDR3 is TGTGCCAGCAGCCAATCCGGGACAGGAAACTACAATGAGCAGTTCTTC. Its translation is CASSQSGTGNYNEQFF.

There are a few counts of this clonotype. The chain links TRBV6-5 to TRBJ1-2; tentatively, D is TRBD1 (6 bases). V lost 7 bases, J lost 7 bases, and 16 bases lay in between. This CDR3 contains 13 residues. The germline V gene encodes CDR1 MNHEY and CDR2 SVGAGI. DNA of the CDR3: TGTGCCAGCAACAACGACAGGCTCGGTGGCTACACCTTC. This codes for CASNNDRLGGYTF.

V usage is TRBV11-1 and J usage is TRBJ2-7, with D unclear. The CDR3 extends over 12 amino acids. CDR1 and CDR2 (germline): SGHAT, FQDESV (reference sequence). V lost 5 bases and J lost 7, with 12 bases in between. CDR3 in DNA: TGTGCCAGCAGCCCAAGGTGGGCTGAGCAGTACTTC. Its protein product is CASSPRWAEQYF.

CDR3 sequence reads: CSARDPGNYEQYF. The CDR3 region has the DNA TGCAGTGCTAGAGATCCGGGGAACTACGAGCAGTACTTC. This sequence joins TRBV20-1 and TRBJ2-7; TRBD2 might be the D (5 bases). The CDR3 consists of 13 residues. V was shortened by 0 bases and J by 3 bases, with 9 bases between the two germline ends. The germline gives CDR1 DFQATT, CDR2 SNEGSKA (reference sequence).

The chain links TRBV6-6 to TRBJ2-1; TRBD2 agrees at 9 bases. This CDR3 comprises 17 residues. V lost 7 bases to trimming and J lost 6 bases; unmatched junction nucleotides: 16. Per germline, CDR1 MNHNY and CDR2 SVGAGI (reference sequence). This CDR3 reads CASNDRQRLAETNEQFF. CDR3 sequence (DNA): TGTGCCAGCAACGATAGACAACGACTAGCGGAAACCAATGAGCAGTTCTTC.

J is TRBJ2-2 and V is TRBV20-1; D is ambiguous. The CDR3 is made up of 13 amino acids. V dropped 3 bases and J dropped 2 bases, with 7 bases sitting between them. Per germline, CDR1 DFQATT and CDR2 SNEGSKA (reference sequence). CDR3 DNA: TGCAGTGCTAGGCCCTATAACACCGGGGAGCTGTTTTTT. Protein product: CSARPYNTGELFF.

The V and J genes are TRBV3-1 and TRBJ2-1; 8 bases match TRBD1. V trimming: 1 base; J trimming: 7 bases; junction bases outside the gene matches: 12. The germline CDR1 and CDR2 sequences are LGHDT and YNNKEL (reference sequence). The CDR3 runs 17 residues. As DNA, the CDR3 is TGTGCCAGCAGCCAAGTTCCGACAGGGGAGGTTGTTAATGAGCAGTTCTTC. Translation: CASSQVPTGEVVNEQFF.

The rearrangement links TRBV4-2 to TRBJ2-7, with D perhaps matching TRBD1 or TRBD2 (5 bases each). V dropped 0 bases and J dropped 2 bases, with 14 bases sitting between them. Germline V gives CDR1 LGHNA, CDR2 YNFKEQ. The CDR3 length is 16 residues. CDR3 protein: CASSQDIGGGPYEQYF. CDR3 bases: TGTGCCAGCAGCCAAGATATAGGTGGGGGACCCTACGAGCAGTACTTC.